The T cell receptor (beta chain) described here comes from a study of beta chain features in type 1 diabetes. Only a few counts were recorded for this clone. The antigen is unknown. Expressed TCRB transcripts got sequenced, as all isolated RNA was reverse transcribed. The repertoire was sequenced with immunoSEQ multiplex PCR; TCRdb's copy has only in-frame clones and lacks some. The sample includes approximately 16,000 clones, about 70% of them seen just once. Overall study results and limits: TCRB CDR3s from Type 1 diabetes patients were moderately but significantly shorter in all four CD4+ subsets. Sequencing the cDNA could make cells with high TCR expression show up more than they should. Equally in patients and controls, PCR might preferentially amplify shorter templates. Within the patient group, naive, central memory and Treg TCRB repertoires appeared more similar to each other than within healthy donors.

This CDR3 region has 13 residues. Looked up from germline, CDR1 is SNHLY and CDR2 is FYNNEI. The V segment lost 6 bases and the J segment 5 bases; nucleotides outside the gene matches: 3. This TCR was recovered from a man aged 25 to 40 with type 1 diabetes. The sequencing sample was made of stem cell memory CD4+ T cells from blood. The rearrangement joins TRBV2 to TRBJ1-4; the match to TRBD1 covers 7 bases. CDR3 sequence: CASRGQPNEKLFF. The CDR3 bases are TGTGCCAGCAGGGGACAGCCGAATGAAAAACTGTTTTTT.